The clone carrying this TCR beta chain was counted only a few times. Its antigen is unknown. Time point in this sample: pre-sensitization, week 0. Specified treatment: therapeutic diphenylcyclopropenone sensitization with weekly scalp DPC. These data originate in a study of human T cells and chemical hapten exposure. Study as a whole: Each week of the approximately 26-week study, patients had diphenylcyclopropenone applied to the scalp.

MiXCR was run by TCRdb on the RACE reads, yielding one entry per CDR3 protein. The sample records about 180,000 distinct CDR3 sequences, more than 25% being singletons. V lost 7 bases and J lost 7, with 7 bases in between. The CDR3 contains 9 residues. From germline, CDR1 is SQVTM and CDR2 ANQGSEA. General observations from the study: It was expanded TCRs that formed significantly more large CDR3 similarity clusters than controls did. Counts of expanded TCRs at PT1 were positively correlated with patch test score.

Sequenced material: whole blood, taken in connection with sensitization to the hapten diphenylcyclopropenone (DPC). V and J are TRBV29-1 and TRBJ1-2; D gene ambiguous. The receptor's source is a woman in her thirties with alopecia areata. Some clones in this sample may be carry-over from other donors' samples. CDR3 residues: CSASPGYTF. The CDR3 region has the DNA TGCAGCGCCTCACCTGGCTACACCTTC.